This TCR beta chain was observed in a study of immune cell composition in non-small cell lung cancer. Data came from immunoSEQ multiplex PCR; TCRdb stores just in-frame clones and leaves some out. The table lists under 4,500 clones, about four fifths of them singletons, with around 9.2% in the top ten. Trimming took 1 base from V and 2 from J; bases not matched to a gene: 3. CDR1 and CDR2 from the germline V gene are SEHNR and FQNEAQ (reference sequence). The CDR3 consists of 16 residues. The normal lung sample lay at least 3 cm, and maximally far, from the tumour. DNA was extracted from unsorted cell suspensions stored frozen. Worth noting for this clone: Its antigen is unknown.

Whole-study results and caveats: Clones >0.5% enriched in tumour were rarer in adenocarcinoma (about 33%) than squamous (around 75%).

The chain is built from TRBV7-9 and TRBJ2-7; 12 bases line up with TRBD2. The sequenced sample consisted of non-adjacent lung tissue. The clonotype comes from a human donor with non-small cell lung cancer. The CDR3 loop is CASSLGASGRAYEQYF. CDR3 sequence (DNA): TGTGCCAGCAGCTTAGGTGCTAGCGGGAGGGCCTACGAGCAGTACTTC.